The present T cell receptor beta chain was sequenced within a study of blood T cell repertoires in COVID-19 (dated by TCRdb to 2018 to 2020). For the wider study: Samples from collaborators originated in the United States, Italy and Spain and spanned both the acute and convalescent phases of COVID-19. The repertoires were released in a freely available public database intended as a resource for research on the immune response to SARS-CoV-2. Where available, HLA class I and class II types were taken from metadata supplied by the sample provider and were not determined by assay-based typing. The material from the prospective study consisted of cDNA or gDNA derived from T cells, B-cell-depleted T cells, or PBMCs. Samples were obtained from the ongoing ImmuneRACE study (first 160 participants) and from about 1,300 subjects provided by 6 global collaborators. Deeply sampled blood TCRbeta repertoires from subjects exposed to, actively infected with, or recovered from COVID-19 were included in the dataset. A de-identified subject ID, COVID-19 status, age in years and sex were almost always included in the sample metadata. The paper's findings and limits, for the study overall: Clinical and demographic metadata were provided uncurated, with the amount varying by source and participant.

TCRbeta CDR3 regions were amplified from genomic DNA using the immunoSEQ Assay, a bias-controlled multiplex PCR. In the authors' own workflow: The number of nucleated cells in each sample was estimated from the amplification of reference gene primers within the assay. To quantify the absolute abundance of each unique TCRbeta CDR3 rearrangement, sequence reads were collapsed and filtered. Productive Simpson clonality was computed per sample as the square root of Simpson's diversity index over productive rearrangements. Imported from immuneACCESS, the table was reduced by TCRdb to in-frame sequences with V and J called. These copies leave out some clones; in studies compared against another copy, an unresolved V gene accounts for under half, and the cause of the remainder is not known. That table is the source of V, J and clone size, and D and trimming were worked out from the DNA. In all, the sample holds about 200,000 clones, and under 90% of those were seen once. The ten largest clones represent around 4.6% of the sample.

The cysteine opens and the phenylalanine closes a CDR3 of 14 amino acids. Of all the DNA, just the CDR3 is kept, 42 bases in frame from base 1. CDR1 and CDR2 were assigned from the germline V gene as SQVTM and ANQGSEA. The trim is 4 bases for V and 2 bases for J, with a gap of 12 bases between the germline ends. Participants in the prospective study were aged roughly 18 to 100 years, lived in approximately 26 United States geographic areas, and enrolled through a virtual design. To assign participants to cohorts, the prospective study relied on clinical history that participants themselves reported in a screening survey and a study questionnaire. Exposed participants had been in contact with someone with a PCR-confirmed or clinician-diagnosed COVID-19 case within 2 weeks of study entry. In the prospective study, whole blood, serum and a nasopharyngeal or oropharyngeal swab were collected from each participant by mobile phlebotomists. Participants in the prospective study had the option to provide additional blood draws and questionnaires over a 2-month period. Before DNA extraction, blood samples from the prospective study were shipped at room temperature or frozen.

Worth noting for this clone: Its recognized antigen is unknown. It has no much larger one-base neighbor in the sample; base qualities were not kept.

Recombination linked TRBV29-1 to TRBJ1-5, with no D gene named confidently. The source material was PBMCs or T cells enriched from blood (not recorded which). The receptor comes from a woman aged 50 to 65 who had been exposed to COVID-19. Here the CDR3 is given as CSVAEEMGNQPQHF. The nucleotides are TGCAGCGTTGCTGAGGAGATGGGCAATCAGCCCCAGCATTTT. Where the CDR3 stops, the reference TRBV29-1 and TRBJ1-5 genes take over; the full variable domain is SAVISQKPSRDICQRGTSLTIQCQVDSQVTMMFWYRQQPGQSLTLIATANQGSEATYESGFVIDKFPISRPNLTFSTLTVSNMSPEDSSIYLCSVAEEMGNQPQHFGDGTRLSIL.